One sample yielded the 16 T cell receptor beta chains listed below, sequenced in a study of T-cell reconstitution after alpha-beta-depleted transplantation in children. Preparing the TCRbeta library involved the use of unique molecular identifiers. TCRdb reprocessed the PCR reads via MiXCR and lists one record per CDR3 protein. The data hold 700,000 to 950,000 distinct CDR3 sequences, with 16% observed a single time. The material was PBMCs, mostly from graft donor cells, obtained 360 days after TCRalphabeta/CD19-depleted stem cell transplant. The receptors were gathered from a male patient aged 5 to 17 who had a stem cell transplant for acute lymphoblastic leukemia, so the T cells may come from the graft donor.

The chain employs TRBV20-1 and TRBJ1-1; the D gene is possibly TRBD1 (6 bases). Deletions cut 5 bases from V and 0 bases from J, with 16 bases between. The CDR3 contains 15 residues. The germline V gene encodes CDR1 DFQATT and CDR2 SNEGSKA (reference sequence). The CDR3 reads CSAGHRAPLNTEAFF. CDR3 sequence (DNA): TGCAGTGCTGGACACAGGGCCCCCTTGAACACTGAAGCTTTCTTT.

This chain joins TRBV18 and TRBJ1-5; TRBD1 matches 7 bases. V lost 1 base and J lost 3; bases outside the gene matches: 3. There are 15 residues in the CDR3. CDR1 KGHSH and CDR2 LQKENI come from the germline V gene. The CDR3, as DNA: TGTGCCAGCTCACCACTCCAGGGGGACAATCAGCCCCAGCATTTT. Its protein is CASSPLQGDNQPQHF.

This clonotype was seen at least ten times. Here the CDR3 reads CASSLRDRDYVTNNEQFF. The CDR3 DNA reads as TGCGCCAGCAGCTTGCGGGACAGGGACTACGTGACCAACAATGAGCAGTTCTTC. The chain employs TRBV5-1 and TRBJ2-1; 9 nucleotides line up with TRBD1. Germline trimming cut 1 base from V and 5 bases from J; bases unmatched to any gene: 13. The germline gives CDR1 SGHRS, CDR2 YFSETQ. The CDR3 is 18 amino acids.

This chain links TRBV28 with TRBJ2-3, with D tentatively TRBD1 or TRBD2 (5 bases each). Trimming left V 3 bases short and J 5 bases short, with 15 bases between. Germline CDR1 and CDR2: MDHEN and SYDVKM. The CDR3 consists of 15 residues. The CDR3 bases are TGTGCCAGCAGTTTGGGGGTCGTGGCAAAAGATACGCAGTATTTT. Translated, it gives CASSLGVVAKDTQYF.

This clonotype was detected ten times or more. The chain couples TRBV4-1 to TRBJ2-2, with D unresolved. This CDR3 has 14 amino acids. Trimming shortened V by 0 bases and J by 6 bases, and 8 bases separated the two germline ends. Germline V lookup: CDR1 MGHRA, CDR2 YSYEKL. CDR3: CASSQEVAPGELFF. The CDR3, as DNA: TGCGCCAGCAGCCAAGAGGTCGCCCCCGGGGAGCTGTTTTTT.

DNA of the CDR3: TGTGCCAGCAGTACTCCCCCCTTCGGATCCCTCTACGAGCAGTACTTC. Protein sequence: CASSTPPFGSLYEQYF. The chain uses TRBV12-3 or TRBV12-4 and TRBJ2-7; D is undetermined. Trimming took 5 bases from V and 3 from J, leaving 20 bases between them. The CDR3 loop spans 16 amino acids.

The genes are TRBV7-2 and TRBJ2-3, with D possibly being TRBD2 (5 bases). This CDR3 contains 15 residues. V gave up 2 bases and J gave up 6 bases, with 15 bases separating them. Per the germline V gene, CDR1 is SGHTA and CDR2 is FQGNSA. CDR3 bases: TGTGCCAGCAGCTTAATGGGATCGCGGGCGGATACGCAGTATTTT. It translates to CASSLMGSRADTQYF.

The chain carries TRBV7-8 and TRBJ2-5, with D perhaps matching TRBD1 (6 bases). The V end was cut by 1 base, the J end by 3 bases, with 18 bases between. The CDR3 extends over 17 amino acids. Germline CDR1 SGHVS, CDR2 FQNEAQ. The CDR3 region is CASSLGRGIKGEETQYF. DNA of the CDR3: TGTGCCAGCAGCTTAGGAAGGGGGATTAAGGGGGAAGAGACCCAGTACTTC.

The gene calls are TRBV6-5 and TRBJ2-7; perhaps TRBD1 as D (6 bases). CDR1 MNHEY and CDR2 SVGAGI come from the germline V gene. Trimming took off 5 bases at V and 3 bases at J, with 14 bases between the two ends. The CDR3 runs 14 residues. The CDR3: CASSLQGSFYEQYF. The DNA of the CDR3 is TGTGCCAGCAGTCTACAGGGAAGTTTCTACGAGCAGTACTTC.

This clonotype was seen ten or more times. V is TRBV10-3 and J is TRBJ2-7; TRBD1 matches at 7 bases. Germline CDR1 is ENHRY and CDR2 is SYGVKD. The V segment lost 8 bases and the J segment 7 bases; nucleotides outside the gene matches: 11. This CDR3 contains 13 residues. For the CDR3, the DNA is TGTGCCATCGGCGGACAGGATCCTAGAGAGCAGTACTTC. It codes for CAIGGQDPREQYF.

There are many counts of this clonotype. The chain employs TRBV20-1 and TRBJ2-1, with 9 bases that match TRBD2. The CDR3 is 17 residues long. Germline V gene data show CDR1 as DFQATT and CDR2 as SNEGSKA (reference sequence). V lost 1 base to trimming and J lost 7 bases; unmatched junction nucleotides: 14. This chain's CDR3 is CSARGVVGGGAWNEQFF. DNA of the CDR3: TGCAGTGCTAGAGGGGTGGTAGGCGGGGGGGCCTGGAATGAGCAGTTCTTC.

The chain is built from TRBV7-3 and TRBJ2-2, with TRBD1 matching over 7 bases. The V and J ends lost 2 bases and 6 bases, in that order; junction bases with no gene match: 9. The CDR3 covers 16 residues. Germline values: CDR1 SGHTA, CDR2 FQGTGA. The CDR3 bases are TGTGCCAGCAGCTTACGTGACAGGGCCCGACCCGGGGAGCTGTTTTTT. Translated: CASSLRDRARPGELFF.

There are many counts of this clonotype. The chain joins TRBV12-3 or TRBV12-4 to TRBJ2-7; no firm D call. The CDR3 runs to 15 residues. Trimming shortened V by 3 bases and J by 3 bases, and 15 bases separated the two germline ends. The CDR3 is CASSFATFNRYEQYF. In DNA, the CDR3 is TGTGCCAGCAGTTTTGCGACCTTTAACCGCTACGAGCAGTACTTC.

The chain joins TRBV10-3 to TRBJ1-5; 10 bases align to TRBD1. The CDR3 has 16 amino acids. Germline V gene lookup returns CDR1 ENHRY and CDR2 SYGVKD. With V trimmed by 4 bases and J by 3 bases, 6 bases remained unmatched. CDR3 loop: CAISGSGQGDNQPQHF. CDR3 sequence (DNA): TGTGCCATCAGTGGGTCCGGACAGGGGGACAATCAGCCCCAGCATTTT.

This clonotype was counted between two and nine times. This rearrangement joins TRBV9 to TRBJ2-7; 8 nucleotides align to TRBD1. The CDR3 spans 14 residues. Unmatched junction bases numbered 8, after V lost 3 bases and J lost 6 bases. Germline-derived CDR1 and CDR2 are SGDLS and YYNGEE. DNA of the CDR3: TGTGCCAGCAGCGCCCGGACAGGGATGGGCGAGCAGTACTTC. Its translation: CASSARTGMGEQYF.

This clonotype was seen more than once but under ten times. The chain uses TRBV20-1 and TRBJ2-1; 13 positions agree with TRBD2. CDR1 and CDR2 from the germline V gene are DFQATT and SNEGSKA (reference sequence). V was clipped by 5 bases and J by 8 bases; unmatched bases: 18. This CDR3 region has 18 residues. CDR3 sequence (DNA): TGCAGTGCTCACGTTCCATTTCCCCGGACTAGCGGGAGAGATGAGCAGTTCTTC. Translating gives CSAHVPFPRTSGRDEQFF.